Listed below are T cell receptor beta chains from one sample, sequenced in a study of T-cell memory formation after mild COVID-19. TCRdb independently ran MiXCR on the 5' RACE reads; one entry per CDR3 protein. Among approximately 500,000 distinct CDR3 sequences listed, about 23% were seen once. The material sequenced was PBMCs or a T cell subset sorted from them (not recorded which). The receptors originated from an adult woman who had mild COVID-19 (a few samples of this study predate the infection). Cell type and time point are not known. CDR3s include the opening cysteine and the closing phenylalanine or tryptophan. Fields, in order: clone size, J gene, V gene, D gene, CDR3 protein, CDR3 DNA. A D gene is named only where the DNA matches it firmly. Only some rows state a clone size, as once, few, many or a class for expanded clones.

clone_size: NA
j_call: TRBJ1-5
v_call: TRBV6-1
d_call: TRBD1
cdr3_aa: CASREPGGGQPQHF
cdr3_nt: TGTGCCAGCAGAGAGCCAGGGGGCGGTCAGCCCCAGCATTTT

clone_size: few
j_call: TRBJ2-1
v_call: TRBV4-2
d_call: TRBD1
cdr3_aa: CASSQDGQGSYNEQFF
cdr3_nt: TGTGCCAGCAGCCAAGATGGACAGGGGTCCTACAATGAGCAGTTCTTC

clone_size: NA
j_call: TRBJ2-1
v_call: TRBV19
d_call: NA
cdr3_aa: CASSEGGHSYNEQFF
cdr3_nt: TGTGCCAGTAGCGAGGGGGGCCACTCCTACAATGAGCAGTTCTTC

clone_size: NA
j_call: TRBJ2-3
v_call: TRBV19
d_call: NA
cdr3_aa: CASSMGDGGTQYF
cdr3_nt: TGTGCCAGTAGTATGGGAGACGGAGGTACGCAGTATTTT

clone_size: few
j_call: TRBJ2-7
v_call: TRBV6-1
d_call: NA
cdr3_aa: CASSVPWASSYEQYF
cdr3_nt: TGTGCCAGCAGCGTACCTTGGGCGAGCTCCTACGAGCAGTACTTC

clone_size: NA
j_call: TRBJ2-3
v_call: TRBV7-9
d_call: TRBD2
cdr3_aa: CASCLGGGRTDTQYF
cdr3_nt: TGTGCCAGCTGCCTCGGCGGGGGACGGACAGATACGCAGTATTTT

clone_size: few
j_call: TRBJ2-3
v_call: TRBV25-1
d_call: TRBD2
cdr3_aa: CASSAGLAGGSSTDTQYF
cdr3_nt: TGTGCCAGCAGTGCCGGACTAGCGGGGGGGTCCAGCACAGATACGCAGTATTTT

clone_size: once
j_call: TRBJ1-1
v_call: TRBV6-1
d_call: NA
cdr3_aa: CATRYTAYTEAFF
cdr3_nt: TGTGCCACCCGCTACACTGCGTACACTGAAGCTTTCTTT

clone_size: few
j_call: TRBJ2-3
v_call: TRBV5-4
d_call: NA
cdr3_aa: CASSKSTEWDTQYF
cdr3_nt: TGTGCCAGCAGTAAGTCTACTGAATGGGATACGCAGTATTTT

clone_size: NA
j_call: TRBJ1-1
v_call: TRBV5-1
d_call: TRBD1
cdr3_aa: CASSPYRGTEAFF
cdr3_nt: TGCGCCAGCAGTCCATACAGGGGAACTGAAGCTTTCTTT

clone_size: NA
j_call: TRBJ2-2
v_call: TRBV20-1
d_call: TRBD2
cdr3_aa: CSARGTSGGLNTGELFF
cdr3_nt: TGCAGTGCTAGAGGGACTAGCGGGGGCTTAAACACCGGGGAGCTGTTTTTT

clone_size: NA
j_call: TRBJ1-5
v_call: TRBV25-1
d_call: TRBD1
cdr3_aa: CASSGPPGTDNQPQHF
cdr3_nt: TGTGCCAGCAGTGGCCCTCCTGGGACAGACAATCAGCCCCAGCATTTT

clone_size: NA
j_call: TRBJ1-2
v_call: TRBV6-1
d_call: NA
cdr3_aa: CASSEATVNYGYTF
cdr3_nt: TGTGCCAGCAGTGAAGCGACAGTAAACTATGGCTACACCTTC

clone_size: few
j_call: TRBJ2-7
v_call: TRBV6-5
d_call: NA
cdr3_aa: CASQTGRSSYEQYF
cdr3_nt: TGTGCCAGTCAAACCGGACGGTCGTCCTACGAGCAGTACTTC

clone_size: NA
j_call: TRBJ2-3
v_call: TRBV7-2
d_call: TRBD2
cdr3_aa: CASSPSRRENTDTQYF
cdr3_nt: TGTGCCAGCAGCCCCTCCCGGCGGGAGAACACAGATACGCAGTATTTT

clone_size: few
j_call: TRBJ1-2
v_call: TRBV28
d_call: NA
cdr3_aa: CASSLMDYGYTF
cdr3_nt: TGTGCCAGCAGTTTAATGGACTATGGCTACACCTTC

clone_size: NA
j_call: TRBJ2-1
v_call: TRBV5-1
d_call: NA
cdr3_aa: CASSPVEGMPYNEQFF
cdr3_nt: TGCGCCAGCAGCCCGGTCGAGGGGATGCCTTACAATGAGCAGTTCTTC

clone_size: few
j_call: TRBJ2-3
v_call: TRBV30
d_call: TRBD2
cdr3_aa: CAWSDPSGRIADTQYF
cdr3_nt: TGTGCCTGGAGTGACCCTAGCGGGAGGATCGCAGATACGCAGTATTTT

clone_size: NA
j_call: TRBJ2-5
v_call: TRBV4-1
d_call: NA
cdr3_aa: CASSQVAKTQYF
cdr3_nt: TGCGCCAGCAGCCAAGTGGCCAAGACCCAGTACTTC

clone_size: few
j_call: TRBJ2-1
v_call: TRBV6-2/TRBV6-3
d_call: NA
cdr3_aa: CASSYSGRAYNEQFF
cdr3_nt: TGTGCCAGCAGTTACTCTGGCAGGGCCTACAATGAGCAGTTCTTC

clone_size: many
j_call: TRBJ2-1
v_call: TRBV2
d_call: NA
cdr3_aa: CASSETVRKFF
cdr3_nt: TGTGCCAGCAGTGAGACAGTTCGGAAGTTCTTC

clone_size: NA
j_call: TRBJ2-7
v_call: TRBV7-2
d_call: TRBD1
cdr3_aa: CASSLDRTGGLYEQYF
cdr3_nt: TGTGCCAGCAGCTTAGACAGGACAGGGGGGCTCTACGAGCAGTACTTC

clone_size: NA
j_call: TRBJ1-6
v_call: TRBV27
d_call: NA
cdr3_aa: CASTRTDYNSPLHF
cdr3_nt: TGTGCCAGCACCCGGACAGATTATAATTCACCCCTCCACTTT

clone_size: few
j_call: TRBJ2-1
v_call: TRBV7-8
d_call: TRBD2
cdr3_aa: CASSLMGGRADNEQFF
cdr3_nt: TGTGCCAGCAGCTTAATGGGCGGGAGGGCCGACAATGAGCAGTTCTTC

clone_size: few
j_call: TRBJ2-7
v_call: TRBV20-1
d_call: NA
cdr3_aa: CSATRRGAGAYEQYF
cdr3_nt: TGCAGTGCCACACGCAGGGGCGCAGGGGCCTACGAGCAGTACTTC

clone_size: few
j_call: TRBJ1-1
v_call: TRBV29-1
d_call: TRBD1
cdr3_aa: CSVGNRGPNTEAFF
cdr3_nt: TGCAGCGTAGGAAACAGGGGACCGAACACTGAAGCTTTCTTT

clone_size: NA
j_call: TRBJ2-3
v_call: TRBV9
d_call: NA
cdr3_aa: CASSVDPDYTDTQYF
cdr3_nt: TGTGCCAGCAGCGTAGACCCTGACTACACAGATACGCAGTATTTT

clone_size: NA
j_call: TRBJ2-3
v_call: TRBV5-4
d_call: TRBD1
cdr3_aa: CASSFLGQGADTQYF
cdr3_nt: TGTGCCAGCAGCTTCCTGGGACAGGGGGCAGATACGCAGTATTTT

clone_size: NA
j_call: TRBJ2-5
v_call: TRBV2
d_call: TRBD2
cdr3_aa: CASSELGLAQETQYF
cdr3_nt: TGTGCCAGCAGTGAATTGGGACTAGCACAAGAGACCCAGTACTTC

clone_size: NA
j_call: TRBJ1-2
v_call: TRBV5-6
d_call: NA
cdr3_aa: CASSLVGADDYGYTF
cdr3_nt: TGTGCCAGCAGCTTGGTCGGGGCAGATGACTATGGCTACACCTTC

clone_size: NA
j_call: TRBJ1-1
v_call: TRBV4-1
d_call: NA
cdr3_aa: CASSQGGGRVNTEAFF
cdr3_nt: TGCGCCAGCAGCCAAGGAGGGGGTAGAGTGAACACTGAAGCTTTCTTT

clone_size: once
j_call: TRBJ1-4
v_call: TRBV10-3
d_call: TRBD1
cdr3_aa: CAIRRGTAATNEKLFF
cdr3_nt: TGTGCCATCAGACGCGGGACAGCTGCAACTAATGAAAAACTGTTTTTT

clone_size: NA
j_call: TRBJ1-2
v_call: TRBV6-5
d_call: NA
cdr3_aa: CASSYSLGGLGGYTF
cdr3_nt: TGTGCCAGCAGTTACTCGTTGGGGGGCTTAGGTGGCTACACCTTC

clone_size: NA
j_call: TRBJ1-2
v_call: TRBV24-1
d_call: NA
cdr3_aa: CATSDFGRDDYTF
cdr3_nt: TGTGCCACCAGTGATTTCGGCAGGGACGACTACACCTTC

clone_size: many
j_call: TRBJ2-1
v_call: TRBV23-1
d_call: NA
cdr3_aa: CASSQCLNEQFF
cdr3_nt: TGCGCCAGCAGTCAATGTCTCAATGAGCAGTTCTTC

clone_size: NA
j_call: TRBJ2-5
v_call: TRBV6-6
d_call: TRBD1
cdr3_aa: CASSYPTPGGHRGETQYF
cdr3_nt: TGTGCCAGCAGTTACCCTACGCCAGGGGGACATCGCGGCGAGACCCAGTACTTC

clone_size: NA
j_call: TRBJ1-5
v_call: TRBV12-3/TRBV12-4
d_call: TRBD1
cdr3_aa: CASSQGAEQPQHF
cdr3_nt: TGTGCCAGCAGTCAGGGGGCCGAGCAGCCCCAGCATTTT

clone_size: once
j_call: TRBJ1-2
v_call: TRBV7-9
d_call: NA
cdr3_aa: CVSSSIYGYTF
cdr3_nt: TGTGTCAGCAGCTCCATCTATGGCTACACCTTC

clone_size: few
j_call: TRBJ2-7
v_call: TRBV5-1
d_call: NA
cdr3_aa: CASSQDGYSYEQYF
cdr3_nt: TGCGCCAGCAGCCAGGACGGCTACTCCTACGAGCAGTACTTC

clone_size: few
j_call: TRBJ2-1
v_call: TRBV24-1
d_call: NA
cdr3_aa: CATSRLHNEQFF
cdr3_nt: TGTGCCACCAGTAGACTGCACAATGAGCAGTTCTTC

clone_size: few
j_call: TRBJ1-2
v_call: TRBV12-3/TRBV12-4
d_call: TRBD1
cdr3_aa: CASSPGQGGIYGYTF
cdr3_nt: TGTGCCAGCAGTCCCGGACAGGGGGGGATTTATGGCTACACCTTC

clone_size: NA
j_call: TRBJ2-1
v_call: TRBV11-2
d_call: NA
cdr3_aa: CASSHPNNEQFF
cdr3_nt: TGTGCCAGCAGCCATCCTAACAATGAGCAGTTCTTC

clone_size: NA
j_call: TRBJ1-2
v_call: TRBV27
d_call: NA
cdr3_aa: CASSLSRLRRDGYTF
cdr3_nt: TGTGCCAGCAGTTTATCTCGCCTCCGGAGGGACGGCTACACCTTC

clone_size: few
j_call: TRBJ2-3
v_call: TRBV2
d_call: NA
cdr3_aa: CASIGDTQYF
cdr3_nt: TGTGCCAGCATAGGTGATACGCAGTATTTT

clone_size: once
j_call: TRBJ2-2
v_call: TRBV5-1
d_call: TRBD2
cdr3_aa: CASSFSLAGTGELFF
cdr3_nt: TGCGCCAGCAGCTTTTCCCTAGCGGGAACCGGGGAGCTGTTTTTT

clone_size: NA
j_call: TRBJ2-5
v_call: TRBV4-1
d_call: NA
cdr3_aa: CASSPTTGDRQESQYF
cdr3_nt: TGCGCCAGCAGCCCTACCACGGGGGACAGACAAGAGTCCCAGTACTTC

clone_size: many
j_call: TRBJ2-7
v_call: TRBV30
d_call: NA
cdr3_aa: CASSAGGRLEQYF
cdr3_nt: TGTGCCTCCTCAGCCGGGGGGCGCCTCGAGCAGTACTTC

clone_size: NA
j_call: TRBJ2-5
v_call: TRBV4-1
d_call: NA
cdr3_aa: CASSQNTPETQYF
cdr3_nt: TGCGCCAGCAGCCAAAACACCCCAGAGACCCAGTACTTC

clone_size: NA
j_call: TRBJ1-4
v_call: TRBV18
d_call: NA
cdr3_aa: CASSPPGPANEKLFF
cdr3_nt: TGTGCCAGCTCACCACCAGGGCCTGCTAATGAAAAACTGTTTTTT

clone_size: many
j_call: TRBJ2-1
v_call: TRBV5-6
d_call: TRBD1
cdr3_aa: CASSLDSGTQGNEQFF
cdr3_nt: TGTGCCAGCAGCTTGGACTCGGGGACACAGGGGAATGAGCAGTTCTTC

clone_size: NA
j_call: TRBJ2-7
v_call: TRBV9
d_call: NA
cdr3_aa: CASSVDQGAYEQYF
cdr3_nt: TGTGCCAGCAGCGTAGATCAAGGGGCCTACGAGCAGTACTTC

clone_size: NA
j_call: TRBJ1-1
v_call: TRBV4-1
d_call: TRBD1
cdr3_aa: CASSSGGAVSEAFF
cdr3_nt: TGCGCCAGCAGCTCAGGGGGCGCGGTCTCTGAAGCTTTCTTT

clone_size: few
j_call: TRBJ2-4
v_call: TRBV6-5
d_call: NA
cdr3_aa: CASSYTGGVNIQYF
cdr3_nt: TGTGCCAGCAGTTATACAGGGGGGGTAAACATTCAGTACTTC

clone_size: few
j_call: TRBJ1-5
v_call: TRBV4-1
d_call: TRBD1
cdr3_aa: CASSLQGQGVGQPQHF
cdr3_nt: TGCGCCAGCAGCCTTCAGGGACAGGGGGTAGGTCAGCCCCAGCATTTT